The count of the clone carrying this T cell receptor (beta chain) is one. The data are from a study of OX40 agonist ivuxolimab in advanced cancers. The protocol was immunoSEQ multiplex PCR, while the TCRdb copy is restricted to in-frame clones and leaves out a portion. This table has approximately 61,000 clones, roughly 80% appearing once. V shed 5 bases and J shed 7 bases, with 10 bases lying between them. The CDR3 loop spans 12 amino acids. Germline CDR1 SGHNT, CDR2 YENEEA. This TCR was recovered from an adult with an advanced solid tumor such as melanoma, head and neck, liver or kidney cancer. This chain links TRBV11-3 with TRBJ2-3; D not resolved. The sample consisted of CD4+ or CD8+ T cells sorted from blood, taken in a trial of the OX40 agonist ivuxolimab. The CDR3 protein is CASSPISNTQYF. The CDR3 DNA follows: TGTGCCAGCAGCCCCATCAGTAATACGCAGTATTTT.